Described below is a single TCR beta chain sequence and its context. The antigen remains unidentified. This sample stems from a study of Ad26.COV2.S vaccination and SARS-CoV-2 variants. Overall study: The trial was COV1001 and the donor's arm was Ad26.COV2.S. Study observations and caveats: People given the vaccine had a wider spike-specific TCR breadth than placebo recipients did.

Sequencing was performed with immunoSEQ multiplex PCR; in TCRdb, only in-frame clones are kept and a portion is missing. The sample yields approximately 480,000 clones, around nine tenths seen once. Described treatment: over 15 received Ad26.COV2.S at low or high dose, single or two shots; 5 received placebo; per-sample allocation not given. The samples were gathered on day 63 after the first injection of vaccine or placebo. The vaccine delivered Wuhan-strain SARS-CoV-2 spike through an Ad26 vector. V was clipped by 7 bases and J by 6 bases; unmatched bases: 12. The germline V gene has CDR1 SNHLY and CDR2 FYNNEI. CDR3 size: 15 residues.

Here the sequenced sample was peripheral blood, taken in a trial of Ad26.COV2.S vaccine versus placebo. The V gene is TRBV2, the J gene TRBJ1-1; 9 bases are a match to TRBD1. The clonotype originates from a person between 18 and 65 years old who received the Ad26.COV2.S COVID-19 vaccine or a placebo. CDR3 sequence (DNA): TGTGCCAGCACGAGGGACAGGGCGATAGTGTCTGAAGCTTTCTTT. It is translated as CASTRDRAIVSEAFF.